This TCR beta chain comes out of a study of shared clonotypes between healthy human individuals. Study-level points and caveats: Clonotypes which were not shared had lower generation probabilities than clonotypes that all four donors shared.

This clone was detected only once. Its specificity is unknown. The V gene lost 0 bases and the J gene lost 0 bases, with 10 bases spanning the gap. The CDR3 is 17 amino acids. CDR1 and CDR2 from the germline V gene are SGHNT and YYREEE (reference sequence). Both subsets, CD45RA+ naive and CD45RA-negative memory, were split from the CD4+ cells. In the study's own analysis: Without quality scores, immunoSEQ junctional reads could not be filtered like full-length reads. The protocol was immunoSEQ multiplex PCR, while the TCRdb copy is restricted to in-frame clones and leaves out a portion. Clonal size and the V and J genes are those of that table, whereas D and trimming came from the DNA. The sample carries around 2.3 million clones, around 95% recorded once.

The specimen sequenced was naive CD4+ T cells sorted from blood. The subset: CD45RA+ positively selected. The sequence came from a man aged 18 to 30 in good health. The J gene is TRBJ2-6, the V gene TRBV5-4; D remains unclear. The DNA for the CDR3 is TGTGCCAGCAGCTTGGCCATTAGAACCTCTGGGGCCAACGTCCTGACTTTC. Translation gives CASSLAIRTSGANVLTF.